Presented here are 5 T cell receptor beta chains from one specimen sequenced in a study of blood T cell repertoires in COVID-19. Clones were sequenced by immunoSEQ multiplex PCR, and TCRdb holds only the in-frame ones, with some missing. The sample has over 200,000 clones, approximately 90% seen once. The sample was peripheral blood. The receptors were gathered from a man in his 60s with COVID-19, enrolled during active disease.

This sequence joins TRBV19 and TRBJ2-2; TRBD1 might be the D (5 bases). Germline CDR1 is LNHDA and CDR2 is SQIVND (reference sequence). The length of the CDR3 is 17 residues. Trimming left V 7 bases short and J 6 bases short, with 24 bases between. CDR3 in DNA: TGTGCCAGTAAGGGGATTGGGTTTACGTTAGGGGCCGGGGAGCTGTTTTTT. Translated: CASKGIGFTLGAGELFF. Supplemented by reference TRBV19 and TRBJ2-2, the full variable domain reads DGGITQSPKYLFRKEGQNVTLSCEQNLNHDAMYWYRQDPGQGLRLIYYSQIVNDFQKGDIAEGYSVSREKKESFPLTVTSAQKNPTAFYLCASKGIGFTLGAGELFFGEGSRLTVL.

This clone was observed a few times. V is TRBV18 and J is TRBJ2-3, with 11 bases that match TRBD2. The CDR3 spans 17 residues. Germline assignment: CDR1 KGHSH and CDR2 LQKENI. After removal of 1 base from V and 1 base from J, the junction contained 4 bases not matched to a gene. CDR3 nucleotides: TGTGCCAGCTCACCACTAGCGGGAGGGCGAGGCACAGATACGCAGTATTTT. Translated: CASSPLAGGRGTDTQYF. The full variable domain, completed using reference TRBV18 and TRBJ2-3, is NAGVMQNPRHLVRRRGQEARLRCSPMKGHSHVYWYRQLPEEGLKFMVYLQKENIIDESGMPKERFSAEFPKEGPSILRIQQVVRGDSAAYFCASSPLAGGRGTDTQYFGPGTRLTVL.

The chain employs TRBV7-2 and TRBJ2-1; perhaps TRBD2 as D (5 bases). Between the trimmed V and J ends, which lost 1 base and 9 bases, there was a span of 16 bases. From germline, CDR1 is SGHTA and CDR2 FQGNSA. The CDR3 is made up of 15 amino acids. The DNA of the CDR3 is TGTGCCAGCAGCTTAGTGGCCGGGGAGTTAGGTGAGCAGTTCTTC. Its translation: CASSLVAGELGEQFF.

The CDR3 bases are TGTGCCAGCAGCTTAGGACTAAACACCGGGGAGCTGTTTTTT. This sequence encodes CASSLGLNTGELFF. The V call is TRBV7-3, the J call TRBJ2-2; D perhaps matches TRBD2 (6 bases). V lost 2 bases and J lost 2, with 6 bases in between. This CDR3 is built from 14 residues. Germline CDR1 and CDR2: SGHTA and FQGTGA.

This chain joins TRBV7-8 and TRBJ1-5, with D possibly matching TRBD1 (5 bases). Germline V lookup: CDR1 SGHVS, CDR2 FQNEAQ. V shed 2 bases and J shed 2 bases, with 19 bases lying between them. This CDR3 has 18 residues. CDR3 nucleotide sequence: TGTGCCAGCAGCTTAATTTCACGGGTAGGGGTTGGCAATCAGCCCCAGCATTTT. Its protein is CASSLISRVGVGNQPQHF.